The rows below give T cell receptor beta chains drawn from one sample of a study of human T cells and chemical hapten exposure. A single record per CDR3 protein comes from TCRdb applying MiXCR to the RACE reads. The repertoire has 55,000 to 75,000 distinct CDR3 sequences, 12% of them found once; the top ten carry approximately 2.4%. The starting material was whole blood, obtained in connection with sensitization to the hapten diphenylcyclopropenone (DPC). These receptors all stem from a man aged 25 to 40 with alopecia areata. Some clones in this sample may be carry-over from other donors' samples. Each CDR3 is given with its conserved first and last residue. The order of the fields is J gene, D gene, V gene, clone size, CDR3 protein, CDR3 DNA. D genes are given only for firm matches. Where a row states a size, it is once, few, many or the class of an expanded clone; other rows omit it.

TRBJ2-3	.	TRBV4-3	few	CASSQDFGVADTQYF	TGCGCCAGCAGCCAAGATTTCGGGGTGGCAGATACGCAGTATTTT
TRBJ1-4	.	TRBV20-1	many	CSARVAGAGNNEKLFF	TGCAGTGCTAGAGTGGCAGGGGCGGGAAATAATGAAAAACTGTTTTTT
TRBJ2-2	.	TRBV7-9	many	CASSLRDSSTGELFF	TGTGCCAGCAGCTTAAGAGACAGCAGTACCGGGGAGCTGTTTTTT
TRBJ1-1	.	TRBV29-1	many	CSVEVRGRDVEAFF	TGCAGCGTTGAGGTCCGGGGGCGCGACGTTGAAGCTTTCTTT
TRBJ2-7	TRBD1	TRBV7-2	few	CASSLGVQGPYEQYF	TGTGCCAGCAGCTTAGGCGTACAGGGGCCCTACGAGCAGTACTTC
TRBJ2-4	.	TRBV6-6	.	CASSSDLFF	TGTGCCAGCAGTTCCGATTTATTCTTC
TRBJ1-2	.	TRBV28	.	CASNFYGYTF	TGTGCCAGCAACTTCTATGGCTACACCTTC
TRBJ2-3	.	TRBV6-2/TRBV6-3	many	CASSYSKDRDKRTDTQYF	TGTGCCAGCAGTTACTCGAAAGACCGGGACAAGCGCACAGATACGCAGTATTTT
TRBJ1-1	TRBD1	TRBV6-1	.	CASRPGQGHTEAFF	TGTGCCAGCAGGCCGGGACAGGGCCACACTGAAGCTTTCTTT
TRBJ1-1	TRBD1	TRBV3-1	many	CASSHRDRGVLGTEAFF	TGTGCCAGCAGCCACCGGGACAGGGGTGTTCTTGGCACTGAAGCTTTCTTT
TRBJ2-7	.	TRBV5-1	many	CASSRLEMEGEQYF	TGCGCCAGCAGCCGCCTCGAAATGGAGGGCGAGCAGTACTTC
TRBJ2-3	.	TRBV18	many	CASSPPSYGSDTQYF	TGTGCCAGCTCACCCCCGAGTTACGGGTCAGATACGCAGTATTTT
TRBJ1-1	.	TRBV7-9	many	CASSLVGEGTEAFF	TGTGCCAGCAGCCTTGTAGGGGAAGGGACTGAAGCTTTCTTT
TRBJ1-1	.	TRBV28	.	CASSLTHHLARAFF	TGTGCCAGCAGTTTAACCCACCACCTTGCCAGAGCTTTCTTT
TRBJ2-1	.	TRBV2	.	CASSFDGYYNEQFF	TGTGCCAGCAGTTTTGACGGATACTACAATGAGCAGTTCTTC
TRBJ1-2	.	TRBV29-1	many	CSVTGAAGYTF	TGCAGCGTTACGGGGGCGGCTGGCTACACCTTC
TRBJ1-1	TRBD1	TRBV7-6	.	CASSPGAGTGLNTEAFF	TGTGCCAGCAGCCCGGGGGCCGGGACAGGTTTGAACACTGAAGCTTTCTTT
TRBJ2-3	.	TRBV18	many	CASSPSTAGGTDTQYF	TGTGCCAGCTCTCCGTCTACAGCGGGTGGCACAGATACGCAGTATTTT
TRBJ2-1	TRBD2	TRBV5-1	many	CASSLEVAGGRYEQFF	TGCGCCAGCAGCTTGGAGGTAGCGGGGGGTAGATATGAGCAGTTCTTC
TRBJ2-2	.	TRBV9	.	CASNWGTNTGELFF	TGTGCCAGCAATTGGGGGACGAACACCGGGGAGCTGTTTTTT
TRBJ2-7	.	TRBV20-1	many	CSAPQLTPSSIEQYF	TGCAGTGCTCCCCAGCTGACCCCCTCTAGTATTGAGCAGTACTTC
TRBJ2-7	TRBD2	TRBV7-9	few	CASSLGAGVTYEQYF	TGTGCCAGCAGCTTAGGGGCGGGGGTCACCTACGAGCAGTACTTC
TRBJ1-1	.	TRBV6-6	many	CASSSSGHTRNTEAFF	TGTGCCAGCAGTTCCTCGGGGCATACAAGGAACACTGAAGCTTTCTTT
TRBJ2-5	.	TRBV5-6	.	CASSRGSKETQYF	TGTGCCAGCAGCAGGGGGTCGAAAGAGACCCAGTACTTC
TRBJ2-1	TRBD2	TRBV6-5	.	CASRPGLAGFNEQFF	TGTGCCAGCAGGCCGGGACTAGCGGGGTTCAATGAGCAGTTCTTC
TRBJ2-7	.	TRBV12-3/TRBV12-4	many	CASSSAKGGSEQYF	TGTGCCAGCAGCTCCGCCAAGGGGGGCTCCGAGCAGTACTTC
TRBJ1-5	TRBD1	TRBV19	few	CASSIDLVDREEDQPQHF	TGTGCCAGTAGTATAGATCTGGTGGACAGGGAAGAGGATCAGCCCCAGCATTTT
TRBJ1-4	.	TRBV28	few	CATNNEGPTNEKLFF	TGTGCCACCAATAATGAGGGCCCAACTAATGAAAAACTGTTTTTT
TRBJ1-1	.	TRBV29-1	.	CSAYEGTEAFF	TGCAGCGCCTACGAGGGCACTGAAGCTTTCTTT
TRBJ2-7	TRBD1	TRBV5-8	few	CASSYRDRVYEQYF	TGTGCCAGCAGCTACCGGGACAGGGTATACGAGCAGTACTTC
TRBJ2-5	.	TRBV10-3	few	CAIRGLGQETQYF	TGTGCCATCAGGGGACTGGGCCAAGAGACCCAGTACTTC
TRBJ2-7	.	TRBV7-9	.	CASSLLPSLEQYF	TGTGCCAGCAGCCTATTGCCCAGCTTAGAGCAGTACTTC
TRBJ1-2	.	TRBV7-6	few	CASSRGSAVYYGYTF	TGTGCCAGCAGCCGAGGATCGGCTGTCTACTATGGCTACACCTTC
TRBJ1-1	TRBD1	TRBV12-3/TRBV12-4	many	CASSPGTGVTEAFF	TGTGCCAGCAGTCCGGGGACAGGGGTCACTGAAGCTTTCTTT
TRBJ1-2	TRBD1	TRBV12-3/TRBV12-4	.	CANSLALLDRLYGYTF	TGTGCCAACAGTTTAGCGCTCTTGGACAGGCTATATGGCTACACCTTC
TRBJ2-2	TRBD1	TRBV3-1	.	CASSRKGQVNTGELFF	TGTGCCAGCAGCCGAAAGGGACAGGTGAACACCGGGGAGCTGTTTTTT
TRBJ1-1	.	TRBV11-1	.	CASSPSSRLNTEAFF	TGTGCCAGCAGCCCTTCCTCCAGACTGAACACTGAAGCTTTCTTT
TRBJ1-1	TRBD1	TRBV12-3/TRBV12-4	many	CASTETGLRTEAFF	TGTGCCAGCACCGAGACAGGGCTGAGAACTGAAGCTTTCTTT
TRBJ2-1	TRBD2	TRBV20-1	.	CSARDLGGDYNEQFF	TGCAGTGCTAGGGATCTCGGGGGGGACTACAATGAGCAGTTCTTC
TRBJ2-5	.	TRBV5-1	many	CASSLSSTGQVTQYF	TGCGCCAGCAGCCTCTCCTCGACGGGGCAGGTGACCCAGTACTTC
TRBJ1-6	.	TRBV20-1	many	CSARIETAISPLHF	TGCAGTGCTAGAATCGAGACAGCCATTTCACCCCTCCACTTT
TRBJ2-1	.	TRBV21-1	.	CASSKAPILAGGPAGYNEQFF	TGTGCCAGCAGCAAGGCCCCTATACTAGCGGGGGGACCAGCAGGCTACAATGAGCAGTTCTTC
TRBJ1-5	TRBD1	TRBV3-1	many	CASSRAGQGNQPQHF	TGTGCCAGCAGCCGCGCGGGACAGGGCAATCAGCCCCAGCATTTT
TRBJ1-3	TRBD1	TRBV10-3	many	CAISSQGAPGNTIYF	TGTGCCATCAGCTCACAGGGGGCCCCTGGAAACACCATATATTTT
TRBJ2-2	.	TRBV27	many	CASSPNRGGATGELFF	TGTGCCAGCAGTCCCAACAGGGGGGGGGCGACCGGGGAGCTGTTTTTT
TRBJ2-1	TRBD2	TRBV28	.	CASRHRYSGGPYNEQFF	TGTGCCAGCAGGCACCGGTATAGCGGGGGCCCGTACAATGAGCAGTTCTTC
TRBJ1-6	.	TRBV3-1	.	CASSQGRLAGLHF	TGTGCCAGCAGCCAAGGAAGGCTCGCAGGGCTCCACTTT
TRBJ1-1	.	TRBV29-1	.	CSVNGVLNTEAFF	TGCAGCGTGAACGGGGTTTTGAACACTGAAGCTTTCTTT
TRBJ2-7	TRBD1	TRBV7-8	few	CASSTGRDRGNEQYF	TGTGCCAGCAGCACCGGCCGGGACAGGGGAAACGAGCAGTACTTC
TRBJ1-4	.	TRBV4-1	many	CASSLLRDRTNEKLFF	TGCGCCAGCAGTCTCCTCCGGGACCGAACTAATGAAAAACTGTTTTTT
TRBJ2-7	TRBD1	TRBV27	.	CASSTGTGLYEQYF	TGTGCCAGCAGCACCGGGACAGGACTATACGAGCAGTACTTC
TRBJ2-7	TRBD1	TRBV10-3	few	CAIRDRAVEQYF	TGTGCCATTCGGGACAGGGCAGTCGAGCAGTACTTC
TRBJ2-7	.	TRBV11-3	.	CASSPEGGRVYEQYF	TGTGCCAGCAGCCCCGAAGGGGGTCGTGTCTACGAGCAGTACTTC